This T cell receptor beta chain is drawn from a study of T-cell reconstitution after alpha-beta-depleted transplantation in children. Molecular barcoding with unique molecular identifiers was used for the TCRbeta library. MiXCR was run by TCRdb on the PCR reads, yielding one entry per CDR3 protein. This sample carries more than 450,000 distinct CDR3 sequences, 18% of them seen once, and the ten largest clones take more than 2.5%. This clonotype was counted between two and nine times. The CDR3 is 14 amino acids. The V end lost 3 bases, the J end lost 4 bases, and 13 bases lay between the germline ends. Germline V gives CDR1 MNHEY, CDR2 SMNVEV (reference sequence).

This clonotype originated in a human donor who donated a stem cell graft to a child with acute lymphoblastic leukemia. The sample in question was PBMCs from the stem cell graft donor, obtained from the stem cell graft. The chain links TRBV27 to TRBJ2-7; tentatively, D is TRBD2 (6 bases). The CDR3 here is CASSFVWGGYEQYF. CDR3 in DNA: TGTGCCAGCAGTTTTGTATGGGGAGGTTACGAGCAGTACTTC.